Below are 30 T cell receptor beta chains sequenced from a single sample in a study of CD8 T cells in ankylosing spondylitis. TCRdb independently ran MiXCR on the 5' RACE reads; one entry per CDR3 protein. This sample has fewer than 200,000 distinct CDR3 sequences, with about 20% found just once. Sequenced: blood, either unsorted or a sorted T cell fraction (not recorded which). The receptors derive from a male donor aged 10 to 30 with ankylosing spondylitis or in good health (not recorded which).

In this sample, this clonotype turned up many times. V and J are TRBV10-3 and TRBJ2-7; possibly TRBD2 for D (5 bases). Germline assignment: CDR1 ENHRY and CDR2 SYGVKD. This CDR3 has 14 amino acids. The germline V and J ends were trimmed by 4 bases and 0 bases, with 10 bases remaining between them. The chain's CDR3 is CAISGSGISYEQYV. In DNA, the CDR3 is TGTGCCATCAGTGGTTCGGGGATCTCCTACGAGCAGTACGTC.

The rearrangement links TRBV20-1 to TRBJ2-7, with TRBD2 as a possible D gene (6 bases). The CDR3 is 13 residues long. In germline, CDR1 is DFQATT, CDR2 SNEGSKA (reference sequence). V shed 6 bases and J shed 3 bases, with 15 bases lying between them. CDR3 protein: CSARGLTYYEQYF. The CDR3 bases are TGCAGTGCCCGAGGACTAACGTACTACGAGCAGTACTTC.

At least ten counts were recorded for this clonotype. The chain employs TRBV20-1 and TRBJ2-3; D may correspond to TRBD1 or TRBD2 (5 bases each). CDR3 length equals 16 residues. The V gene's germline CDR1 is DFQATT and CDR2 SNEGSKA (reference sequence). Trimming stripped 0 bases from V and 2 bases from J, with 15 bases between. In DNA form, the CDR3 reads TGCAGTGCTAGAGAGGGGCGACTACGCCACACAGATACGCAGTATTTT. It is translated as CSAREGRLRHTDTQYF.

CDR3 sequence: CASSYPPAARGAGELFF. The CDR3, as DNA: TGTGCCAGCAGTTACCCCCCAGCCGCCAGGGGGGCCGGGGAGCTGTTTTTT. The chain employs TRBV12-3 or TRBV12-4 and TRBJ2-2; possible D gene TRBD1, 7 bases. The CDR3 runs 17 residues. Trimming took off 4 bases at V and 6 bases at J, with 21 bases between the two ends.

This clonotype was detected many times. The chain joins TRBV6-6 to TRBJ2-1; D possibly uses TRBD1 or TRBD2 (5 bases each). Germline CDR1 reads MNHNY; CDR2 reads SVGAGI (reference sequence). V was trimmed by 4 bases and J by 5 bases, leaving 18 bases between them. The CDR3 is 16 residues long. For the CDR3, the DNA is TGTGCCAGCAGTTCGTCCGGGGCCAAGCTAAACAATGAGCAGTTCTTC. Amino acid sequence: CASSSSGAKLNNEQFF.

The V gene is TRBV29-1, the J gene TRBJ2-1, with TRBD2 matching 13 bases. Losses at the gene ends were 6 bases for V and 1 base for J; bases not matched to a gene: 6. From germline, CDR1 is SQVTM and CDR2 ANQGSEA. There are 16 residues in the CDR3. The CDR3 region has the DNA TGCAGCGTGGACACTAGCGGGAGGGAATCCTACAATGAGCAGTTCTTC. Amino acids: CSVDTSGRESYNEQFF.

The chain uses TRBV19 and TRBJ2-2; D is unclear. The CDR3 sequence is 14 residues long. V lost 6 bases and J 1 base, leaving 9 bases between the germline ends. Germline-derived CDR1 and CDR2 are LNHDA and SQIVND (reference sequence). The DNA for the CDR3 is TGTGCCAGTAGGGGTGAGGAGAACACCGGGGAGCTGTTTTTT. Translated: CASRGEENTGELFF.

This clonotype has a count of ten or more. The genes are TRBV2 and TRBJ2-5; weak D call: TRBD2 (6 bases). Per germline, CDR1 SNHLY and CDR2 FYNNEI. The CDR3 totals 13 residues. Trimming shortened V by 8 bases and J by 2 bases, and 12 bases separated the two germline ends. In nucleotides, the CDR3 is TGTGCCAGCGGCGGAGGGGTTCAAGAGACCCAGTACTTC. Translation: CASGGGVQETQYF. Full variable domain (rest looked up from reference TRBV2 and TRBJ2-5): EPEVTQTPSHQVTQMGQEVILRCVPISNHLYFYWYRQILGQKVEFLVSFYNNEISEKSEIFDDQFSVERPDGSNFTLKIRSTKLEDSAMYFCASGGGVQETQYFGPGTRLLVL.

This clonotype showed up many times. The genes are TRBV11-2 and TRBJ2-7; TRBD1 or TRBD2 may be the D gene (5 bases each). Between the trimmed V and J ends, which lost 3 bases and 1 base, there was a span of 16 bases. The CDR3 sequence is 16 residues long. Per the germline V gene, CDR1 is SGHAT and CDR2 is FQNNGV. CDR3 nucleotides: TGTGCCAGCAGCTTGGGATCCGGGACGGAGTCCTACGAGCAGTACGTC. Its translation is CASSLGSGTESYEQYV.

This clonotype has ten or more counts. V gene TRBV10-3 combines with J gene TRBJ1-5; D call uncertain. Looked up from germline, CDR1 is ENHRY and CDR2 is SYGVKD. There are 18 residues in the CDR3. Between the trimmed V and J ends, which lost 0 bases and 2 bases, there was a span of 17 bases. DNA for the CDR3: TGTGCCATCAGTGAGTCGAAAGGCAGCCTCGGGGGCAATCAGCCCCAGCATTTT. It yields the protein CAISESKGSLGGNQPQHF.

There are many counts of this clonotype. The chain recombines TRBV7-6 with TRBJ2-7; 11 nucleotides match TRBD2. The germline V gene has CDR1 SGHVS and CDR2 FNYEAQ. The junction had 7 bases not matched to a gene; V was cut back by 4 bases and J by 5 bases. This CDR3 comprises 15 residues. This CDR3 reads CASSSRLAGLDEQYF. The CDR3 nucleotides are TGTGCCAGCAGCTCCAGACTAGCGGGATTGGACGAGCAGTACTTC.

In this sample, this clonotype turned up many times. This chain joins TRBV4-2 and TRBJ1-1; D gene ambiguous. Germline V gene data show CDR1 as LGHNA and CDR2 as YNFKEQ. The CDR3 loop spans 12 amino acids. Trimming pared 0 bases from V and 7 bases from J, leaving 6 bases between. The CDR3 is CASSQDQLEAFF. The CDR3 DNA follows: TGTGCCAGCAGCCAAGACCAGCTTGAAGCTTTCTTT.

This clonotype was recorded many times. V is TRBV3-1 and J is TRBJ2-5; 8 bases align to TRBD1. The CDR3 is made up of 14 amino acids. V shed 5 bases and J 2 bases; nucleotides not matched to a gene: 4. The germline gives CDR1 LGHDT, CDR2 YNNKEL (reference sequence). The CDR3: CASSTGTGQETQYF. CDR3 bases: TGTGCCAGCAGCACCGGGACAGGACAAGAGACCCAGTACTTC.

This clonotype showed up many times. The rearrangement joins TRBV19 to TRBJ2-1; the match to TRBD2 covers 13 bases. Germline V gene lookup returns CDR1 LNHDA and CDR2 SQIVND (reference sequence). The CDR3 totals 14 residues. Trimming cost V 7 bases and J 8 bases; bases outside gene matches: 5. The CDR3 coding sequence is TGTGCCAGTAATAGACTAGCGGGAGGTGATGAGCAGTTCTTC. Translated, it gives CASNRLAGGDEQFF.

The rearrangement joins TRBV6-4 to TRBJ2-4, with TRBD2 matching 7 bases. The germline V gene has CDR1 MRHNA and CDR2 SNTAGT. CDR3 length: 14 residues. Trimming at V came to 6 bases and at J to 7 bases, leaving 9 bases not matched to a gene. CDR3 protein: CASSLTGGMNIQYF. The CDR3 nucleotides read TGTGCCAGCAGCTTAACGGGGGGTATGAACATTCAGTACTTC.

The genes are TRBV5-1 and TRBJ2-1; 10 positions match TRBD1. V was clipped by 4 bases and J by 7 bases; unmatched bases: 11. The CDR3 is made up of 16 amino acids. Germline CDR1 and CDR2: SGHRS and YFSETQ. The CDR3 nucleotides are TGCGCCAGCAGCACGACCGGGACAGGGGAGGGGAATGAGCAGTTCTTC. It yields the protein CASSTTGTGEGNEQFF.

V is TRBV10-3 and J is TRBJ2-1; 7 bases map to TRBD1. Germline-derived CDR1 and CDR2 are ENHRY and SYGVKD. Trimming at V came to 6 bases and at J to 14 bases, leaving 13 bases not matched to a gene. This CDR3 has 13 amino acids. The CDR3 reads CAIRQGVGTEEFF. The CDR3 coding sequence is TGTGCCATCAGGCAGGGGGTAGGGACAGAGGAGTTCTTC.

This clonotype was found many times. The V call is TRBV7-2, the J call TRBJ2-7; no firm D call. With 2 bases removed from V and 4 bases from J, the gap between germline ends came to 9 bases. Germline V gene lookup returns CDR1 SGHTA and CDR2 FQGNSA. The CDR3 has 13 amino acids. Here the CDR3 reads CASSLWSGYEQYV. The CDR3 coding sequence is TGTGCCAGCAGCTTATGGTCCGGGTACGAGCAGTACGTC.

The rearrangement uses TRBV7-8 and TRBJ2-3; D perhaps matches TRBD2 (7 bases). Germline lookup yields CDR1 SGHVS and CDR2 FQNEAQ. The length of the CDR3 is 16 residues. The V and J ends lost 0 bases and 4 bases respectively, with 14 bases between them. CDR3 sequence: CASSLALGGRADTQYF. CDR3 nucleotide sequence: TGTGCCAGCAGCTTAGCTCTCGGGGGGCGCGCAGATACGCAGTATTTT.

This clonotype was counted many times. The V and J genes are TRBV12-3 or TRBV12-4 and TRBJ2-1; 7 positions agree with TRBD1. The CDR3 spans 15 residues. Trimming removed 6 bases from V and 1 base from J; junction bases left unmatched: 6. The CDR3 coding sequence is TGTGCCAGCAGCATTCGACAGGGTTCCTACAATGAGCAGTTCTTC. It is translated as CASSIRQGSYNEQFF.

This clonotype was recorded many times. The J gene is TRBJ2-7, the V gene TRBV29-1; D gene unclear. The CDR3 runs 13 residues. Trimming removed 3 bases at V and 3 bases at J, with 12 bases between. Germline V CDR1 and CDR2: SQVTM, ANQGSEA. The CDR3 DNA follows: TGCAGCGTTGAGGATAGCACCGACTACGAGCAGTACTTC. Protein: CSVEDSTDYEQYF.

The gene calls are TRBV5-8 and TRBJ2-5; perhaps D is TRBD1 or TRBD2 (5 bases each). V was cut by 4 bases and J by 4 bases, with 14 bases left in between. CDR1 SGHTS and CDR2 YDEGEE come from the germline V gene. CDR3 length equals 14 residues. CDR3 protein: CASSRREGRETQYF. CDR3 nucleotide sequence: TGTGCCAGCAGCCGCCGAGAGGGGAGAGAGACCCAGTACTTC.

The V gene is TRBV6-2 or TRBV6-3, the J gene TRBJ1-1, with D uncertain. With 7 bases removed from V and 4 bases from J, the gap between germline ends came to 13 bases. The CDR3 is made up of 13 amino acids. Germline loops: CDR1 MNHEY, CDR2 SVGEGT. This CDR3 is CASTRWVSTEAFF. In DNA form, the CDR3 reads TGTGCCAGCACGCGGTGGGTCAGCACTGAAGCTTTCTTT.

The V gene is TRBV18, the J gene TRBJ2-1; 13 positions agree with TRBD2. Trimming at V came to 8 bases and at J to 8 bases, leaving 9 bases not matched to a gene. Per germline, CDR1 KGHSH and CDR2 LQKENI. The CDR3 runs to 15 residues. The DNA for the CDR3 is TGTGCCAGCCTCACGCGTACTAGCGGGAGGGATGAGCAGTTCTTC. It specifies CASLTRTSGRDEQFF.

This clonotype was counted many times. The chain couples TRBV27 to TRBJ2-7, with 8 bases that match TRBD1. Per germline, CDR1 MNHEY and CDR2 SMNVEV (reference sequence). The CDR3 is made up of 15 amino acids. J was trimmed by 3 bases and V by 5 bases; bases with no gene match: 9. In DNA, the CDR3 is TGTGCCAGCAGTCCCAGGGGGCCGGCCCTCTACGAGCAGTACTTC. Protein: CASSPRGPALYEQYF.

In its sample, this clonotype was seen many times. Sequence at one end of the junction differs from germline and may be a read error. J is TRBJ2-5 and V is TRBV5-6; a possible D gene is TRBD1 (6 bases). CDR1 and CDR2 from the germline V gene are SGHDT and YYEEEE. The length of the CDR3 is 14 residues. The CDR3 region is CASSLGAYQETQYF. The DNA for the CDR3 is TGTGCCAGCAGTTTGGGGGCGTACCAAGAGACCCAGTACTTC.

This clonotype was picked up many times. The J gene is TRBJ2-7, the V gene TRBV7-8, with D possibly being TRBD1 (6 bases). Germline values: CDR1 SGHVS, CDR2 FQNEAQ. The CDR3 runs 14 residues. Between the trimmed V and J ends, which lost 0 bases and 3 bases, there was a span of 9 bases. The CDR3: CASSLAGQSYEQYV. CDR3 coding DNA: TGTGCCAGCAGCTTAGCGGGACAAAGCTACGAGCAGTACGTC.

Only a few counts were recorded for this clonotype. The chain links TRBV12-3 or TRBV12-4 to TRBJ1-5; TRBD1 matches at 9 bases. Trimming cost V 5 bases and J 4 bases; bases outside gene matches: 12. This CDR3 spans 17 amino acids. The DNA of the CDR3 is TGTGCCAGCAGTGCCCTGACCGGGACAGGGATGAATCAGCCCCAGCATTTT. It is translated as CASSALTGTGMNQPQHF.

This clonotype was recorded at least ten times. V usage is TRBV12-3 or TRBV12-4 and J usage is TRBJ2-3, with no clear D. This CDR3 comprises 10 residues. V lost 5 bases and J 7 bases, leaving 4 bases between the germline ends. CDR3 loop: CASSINTQYF. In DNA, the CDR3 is TGTGCCAGCAGTATCAATACGCAGTATTTT.

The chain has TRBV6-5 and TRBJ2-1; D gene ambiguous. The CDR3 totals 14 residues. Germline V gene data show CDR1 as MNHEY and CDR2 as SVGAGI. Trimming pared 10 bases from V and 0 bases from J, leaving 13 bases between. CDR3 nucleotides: TGTGCCACCAATTCACAGAGCTCCTACAATGAGCAGTTCTTC. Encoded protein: CATNSQSSYNEQFF.